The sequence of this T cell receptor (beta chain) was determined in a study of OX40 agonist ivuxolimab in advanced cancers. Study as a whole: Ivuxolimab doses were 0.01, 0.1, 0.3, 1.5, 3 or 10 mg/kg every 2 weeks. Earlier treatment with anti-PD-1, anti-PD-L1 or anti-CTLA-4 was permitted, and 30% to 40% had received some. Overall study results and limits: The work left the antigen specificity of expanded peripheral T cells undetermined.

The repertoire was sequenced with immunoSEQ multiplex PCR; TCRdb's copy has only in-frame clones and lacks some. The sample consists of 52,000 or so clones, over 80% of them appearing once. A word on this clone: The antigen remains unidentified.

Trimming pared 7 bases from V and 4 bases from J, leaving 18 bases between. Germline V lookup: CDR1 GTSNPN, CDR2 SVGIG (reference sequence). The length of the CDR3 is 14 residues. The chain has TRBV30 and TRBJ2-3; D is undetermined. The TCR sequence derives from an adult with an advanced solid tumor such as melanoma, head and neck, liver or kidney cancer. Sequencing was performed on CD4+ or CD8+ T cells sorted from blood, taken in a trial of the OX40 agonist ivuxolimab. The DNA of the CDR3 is TGTGCCTCCCGACCCAACAGCCTTGCAGATACGCAGTATTTT. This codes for CASRPNSLADTQYF.